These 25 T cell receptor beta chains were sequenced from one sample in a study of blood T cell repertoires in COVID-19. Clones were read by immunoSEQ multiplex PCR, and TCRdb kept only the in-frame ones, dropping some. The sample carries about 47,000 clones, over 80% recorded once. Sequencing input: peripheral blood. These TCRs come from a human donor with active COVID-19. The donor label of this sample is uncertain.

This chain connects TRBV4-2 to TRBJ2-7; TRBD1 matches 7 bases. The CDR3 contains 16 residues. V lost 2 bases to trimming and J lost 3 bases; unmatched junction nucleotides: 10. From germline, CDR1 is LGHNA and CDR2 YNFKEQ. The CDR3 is CASSQPLGTDFYEQYF. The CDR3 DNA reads TGTGCCAGCAGCCAACCCCTTGGGACAGACTTCTACGAGCAGTACTTC.

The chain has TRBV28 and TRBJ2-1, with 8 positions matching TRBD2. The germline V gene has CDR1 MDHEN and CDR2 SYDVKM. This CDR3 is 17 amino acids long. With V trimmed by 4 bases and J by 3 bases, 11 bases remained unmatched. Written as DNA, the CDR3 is TGTGCCAGCAGTTCGGTCCACGGGAGGGGAGGCTACAATGAGCAGTTCTTC. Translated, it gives CASSSVHGRGGYNEQFF.

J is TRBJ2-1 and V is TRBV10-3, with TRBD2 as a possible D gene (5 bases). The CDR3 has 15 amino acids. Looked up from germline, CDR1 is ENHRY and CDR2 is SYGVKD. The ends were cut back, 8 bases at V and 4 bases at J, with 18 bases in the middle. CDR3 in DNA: TGTGCCATCCAAGAAAGTCCTAGCCGGTACAATGAGCAGTTCTTC. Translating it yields CAIQESPSRYNEQFF.

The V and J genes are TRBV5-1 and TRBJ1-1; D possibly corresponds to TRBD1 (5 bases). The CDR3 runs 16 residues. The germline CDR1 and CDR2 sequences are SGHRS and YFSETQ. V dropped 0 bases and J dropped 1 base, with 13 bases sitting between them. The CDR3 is CASSLGGSGANTEAFF. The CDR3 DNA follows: TGCGCCAGCAGCTTGGGGGGCAGCGGGGCGAACACTGAAGCTTTCTTT.

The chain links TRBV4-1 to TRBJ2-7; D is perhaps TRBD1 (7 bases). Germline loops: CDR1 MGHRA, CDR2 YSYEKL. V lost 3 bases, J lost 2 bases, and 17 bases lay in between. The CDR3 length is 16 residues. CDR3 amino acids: CASSHLRRDRPYEQYF. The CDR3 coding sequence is TGCGCCAGCAGCCACCTTCGGCGGGACAGACCCTACGAGCAGTACTTC.

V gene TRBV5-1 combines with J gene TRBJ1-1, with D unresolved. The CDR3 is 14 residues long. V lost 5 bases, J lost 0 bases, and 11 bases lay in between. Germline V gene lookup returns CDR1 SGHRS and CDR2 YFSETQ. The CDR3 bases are TGCGCCAGCAGACTAGCTTCCGTGAACACTGAAGCTTTCTTT. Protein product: CASRLASVNTEAFF.

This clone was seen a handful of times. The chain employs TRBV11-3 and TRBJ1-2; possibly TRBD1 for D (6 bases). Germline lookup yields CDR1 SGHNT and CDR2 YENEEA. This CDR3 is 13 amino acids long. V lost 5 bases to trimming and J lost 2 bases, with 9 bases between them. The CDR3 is CASSRTENYGYTF. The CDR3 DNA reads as TGTGCCAGCAGCCGGACAGAAAACTATGGCTACACCTTC.

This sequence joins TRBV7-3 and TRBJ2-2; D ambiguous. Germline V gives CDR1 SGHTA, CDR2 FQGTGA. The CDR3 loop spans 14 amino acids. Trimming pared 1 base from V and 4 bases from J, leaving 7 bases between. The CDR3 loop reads CASSLSTTTGELFF. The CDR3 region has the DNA TGTGCCAGCAGCTTAAGTACTACCACCGGGGAGCTGTTTTTT.

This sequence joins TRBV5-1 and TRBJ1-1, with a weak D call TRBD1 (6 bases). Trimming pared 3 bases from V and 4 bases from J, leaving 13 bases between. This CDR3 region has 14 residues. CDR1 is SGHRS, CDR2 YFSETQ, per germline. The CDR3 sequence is CASSWTVTGTEAFF. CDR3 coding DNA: TGCGCCAGCAGCTGGACAGTAACGGGCACTGAAGCTTTCTTT.

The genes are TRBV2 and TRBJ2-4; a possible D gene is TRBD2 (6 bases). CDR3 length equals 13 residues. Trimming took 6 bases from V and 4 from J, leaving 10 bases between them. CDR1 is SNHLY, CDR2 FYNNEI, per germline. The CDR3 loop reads CASRRDGKNIQYF. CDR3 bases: TGTGCCAGCAGGCGGGACGGGAAAAACATTCAGTACTTC.

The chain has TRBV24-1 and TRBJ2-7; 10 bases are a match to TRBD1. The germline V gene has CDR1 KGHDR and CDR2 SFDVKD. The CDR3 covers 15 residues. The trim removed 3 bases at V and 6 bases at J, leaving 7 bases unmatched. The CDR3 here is CATSDAGQGTGEQYF. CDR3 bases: TGTGCCACCAGTGATGCGGGACAGGGGACGGGCGAGCAGTACTTC.

CDR3 sequence (DNA): TGCGCCAGCAGTCTTCGGGGATGGAGCGTCTACGAGCAGTACTTC. Its protein is CASSLRGWSVYEQYF. The chain links TRBV4-1 to TRBJ2-7; possible D gene TRBD2, 5 bases. This CDR3 contains 15 residues. Germline loops: CDR1 MGHRA, CDR2 YSYEKL. Deletions cut 6 bases from V and 3 bases from J, with 18 bases between.

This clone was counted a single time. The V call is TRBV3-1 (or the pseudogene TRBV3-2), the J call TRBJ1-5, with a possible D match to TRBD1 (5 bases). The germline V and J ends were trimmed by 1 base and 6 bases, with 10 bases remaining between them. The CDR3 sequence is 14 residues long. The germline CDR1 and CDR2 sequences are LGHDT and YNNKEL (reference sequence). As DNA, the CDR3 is TGTGCCAGCAGCCAAGCAAACAGGACTCAGCCCCAGCATTTT. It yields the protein CASSQANRTQPQHF.

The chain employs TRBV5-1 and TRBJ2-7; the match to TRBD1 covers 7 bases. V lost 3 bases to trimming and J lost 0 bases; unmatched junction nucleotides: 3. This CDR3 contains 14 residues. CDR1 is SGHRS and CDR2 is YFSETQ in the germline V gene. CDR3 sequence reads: CASSWTGDSYEQYF. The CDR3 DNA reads TGCGCCAGCAGCTGGACAGGAGACTCCTACGAGCAGTACTTC.

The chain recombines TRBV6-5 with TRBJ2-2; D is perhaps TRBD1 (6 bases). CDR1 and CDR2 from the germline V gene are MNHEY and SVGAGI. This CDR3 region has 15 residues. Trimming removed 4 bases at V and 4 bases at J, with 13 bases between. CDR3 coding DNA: TGTGCCAGCAGTTCGCCTGTGGACAGCACCGGGGAGCTGTTTTTT. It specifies CASSSPVDSTGELFF.

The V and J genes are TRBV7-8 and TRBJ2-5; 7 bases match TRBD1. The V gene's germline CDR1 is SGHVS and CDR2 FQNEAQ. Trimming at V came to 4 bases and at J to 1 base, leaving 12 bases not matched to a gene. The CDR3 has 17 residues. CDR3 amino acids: CASSSRPGQAAQETQYF. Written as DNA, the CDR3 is TGTGCCAGCAGCTCCCGCCCTGGACAGGCCGCCCAAGAGACCCAGTACTTC.

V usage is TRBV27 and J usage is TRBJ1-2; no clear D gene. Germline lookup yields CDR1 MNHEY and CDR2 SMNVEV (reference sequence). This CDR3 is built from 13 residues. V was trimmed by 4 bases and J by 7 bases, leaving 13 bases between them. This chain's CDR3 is CASSSYREFGYTF. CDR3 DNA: TGTGCCAGCAGTTCCTATCGGGAGTTTGGCTACACCTTC.

Here the CDR3 DNA reads TGTGCCAGCAGCCAGGGGGACAGGGGGGCCTACGAGCAGTACTTC. Amino acid sequence: CASSQGDRGAYEQYF. The V call is TRBV3-1 (or the pseudogene TRBV3-2), the J call TRBJ2-7; 11 bases agree with TRBD1. This CDR3 contains 15 residues. V lost 3 bases and J lost 2; bases outside the gene matches: 3. In germline, CDR1 is LGHDT, CDR2 YNNKEL (reference sequence).

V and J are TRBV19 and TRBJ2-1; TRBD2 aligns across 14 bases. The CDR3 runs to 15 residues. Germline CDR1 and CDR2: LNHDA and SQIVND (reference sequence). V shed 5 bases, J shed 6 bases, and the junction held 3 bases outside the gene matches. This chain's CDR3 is CASSPGTSGSNEQFF. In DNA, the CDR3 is TGTGCCAGTAGTCCCGGGACTAGCGGGAGCAATGAGCAGTTCTTC. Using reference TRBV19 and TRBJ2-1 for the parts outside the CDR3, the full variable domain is DGGITQSPKYLFRKEGQNVTLSCEQNLNHDAMYWYRQDPGQGLRLIYYSQIVNDFQKGDIAEGYSVSREKKESFPLTVTSAQKNPTAFYLCASSPGTSGSNEQFFGPGTRLTVL.

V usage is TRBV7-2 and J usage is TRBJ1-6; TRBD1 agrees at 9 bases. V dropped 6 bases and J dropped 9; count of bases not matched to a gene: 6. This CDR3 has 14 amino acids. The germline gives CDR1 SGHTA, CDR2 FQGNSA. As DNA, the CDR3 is TGTGCCAGCAGAACAGGGGGCGGCGGTTCACCCCTCCACTTT. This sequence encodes CASRTGGGGSPLHF.

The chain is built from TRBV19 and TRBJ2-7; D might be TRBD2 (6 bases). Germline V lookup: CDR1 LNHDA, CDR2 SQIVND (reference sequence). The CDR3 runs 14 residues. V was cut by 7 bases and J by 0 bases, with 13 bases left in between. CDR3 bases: TGTGCCAGTACGGCTAGCGCGGGCTCCTACGAGCAGTACTTC. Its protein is CASTASAGSYEQYF.

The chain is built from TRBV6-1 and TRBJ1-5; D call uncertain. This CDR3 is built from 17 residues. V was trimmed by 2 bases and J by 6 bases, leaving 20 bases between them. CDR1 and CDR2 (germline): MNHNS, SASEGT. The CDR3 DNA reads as TGTGCCAGCAGTGAACGCGTAGAATGGGGAGGTGGTCAGCCCCAGCATTTT. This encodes CASSERVEWGGGQPQHF.

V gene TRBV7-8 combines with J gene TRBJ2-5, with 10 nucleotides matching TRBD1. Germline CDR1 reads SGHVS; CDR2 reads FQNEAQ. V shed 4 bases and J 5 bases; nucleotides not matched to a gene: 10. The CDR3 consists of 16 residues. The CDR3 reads CASSSRTGGLWETQYF. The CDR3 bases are TGTGCCAGCAGCTCCCGGACAGGGGGTCTGTGGGAGACCCAGTACTTC.

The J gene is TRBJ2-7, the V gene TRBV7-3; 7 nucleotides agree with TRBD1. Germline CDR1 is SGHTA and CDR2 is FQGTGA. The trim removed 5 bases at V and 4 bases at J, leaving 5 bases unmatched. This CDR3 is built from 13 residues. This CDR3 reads CASSLARGYEQYF. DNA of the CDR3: TGTGCCAGCAGCCTGGCCAGGGGGTACGAGCAGTACTTC.

The CDR3 DNA sequence: TGTGCCAGCAGCGCCCTAACAGGGGCGCCCTACGAGCAGTACTTC. Translating gives CASSALTGAPYEQYF. V is TRBV7-2 and J is TRBJ2-7; 7 bases are shared with TRBD1. The length of the CDR3 is 15 residues. Germline CDR1 reads SGHTA; CDR2 reads FQGNSA. V gave up 5 bases and J gave up 2 bases; unmatched junction bases: 9.